Presented here are 16 T cell receptor beta chains from one specimen sequenced in a study of T cell repertoires in aging, cancer and after chemotherapy. TRB rearrangements spanning V, D and J were amplified using mixed TRB-A/B primers. TCRdb called the multiplex PCR reads again in MiXCR, with one record for every CDR3 protein. This sample carries some 2,100 distinct CDR3 sequences, about 29% of them seen once, and the ten largest clones take 10%. TCR beta rearrangements were amplified from peripheral blood genomic DNA. Sequenced: blood. The source is a human donor with a solid tumor.

The chain employs TRBV5-4 and TRBJ2-2; possible D gene TRBD2, 7 bases. V shed 0 bases and J shed 6 bases, with 15 bases lying between them. CDR1 is SGHNT, CDR2 YYREEE, per germline (reference sequence). This CDR3 region has 16 residues. The CDR3 nucleotides read TGTGCCAGCAGCTTGGGACGGGGGGCCGGTGCCGGGGAGCTGTTTTTT. Residues: CASSLGRGAGAGELFF.

The CDR3 bases are TGTGCCAGCAGCTTAAGAACAGGGAGGCTAGCGGGGAGCACCGGGGAGCTGTTTTTT. This encodes CASSLRTGRLAGSTGELFF. The chain carries TRBV7-2 and TRBJ2-2; 9 bases agree with TRBD2. The junction had 14 bases not matched to a gene; V was cut back by 2 bases and J by 4 bases. The germline gives CDR1 SGHTA, CDR2 FQGNSA. This CDR3 comprises 19 residues.

In its sample, this clonotype was seen once. The chain recombines TRBV11-1 with TRBJ2-7; D is unresolved. V was trimmed by 6 bases and J by 4 bases, leaving 22 bases between them. The CDR3 covers 16 residues. Looked up from germline, CDR1 is SGHAT and CDR2 is FQDESV (reference sequence). The CDR3 region is CASRKDRAVLRYEQYF. The CDR3 DNA is TGTGCCAGCAGGAAAGATAGGGCGGTCCTACGATACGAGCAGTACTTC.

V usage is TRBV4-2 and J usage is TRBJ2-2; weak D call: TRBD1 (5 bases). This CDR3 has 16 residues. The germline V gene encodes CDR1 LGHNA and CDR2 YNFKEQ. With 3 bases removed from V and 5 bases from J, the gap between germline ends came to 16 bases. CDR3 loop: CASSHWGQAGTGELFF. The DNA for the CDR3 is TGTGCCAGCAGCCACTGGGGCCAAGCTGGGACCGGGGAGCTGTTTTTT.

Within the sample, this clonotype is large. This rearrangement joins TRBV29-1 to TRBJ2-3; D gene uncertain. The CDR3 length is 12 residues. V was pared by 3 bases and J by 0 bases, with 4 bases between. Germline assignment: CDR1 SQVTM and CDR2 ANQGSEA. The CDR3 region has the DNA TGCAGCGTTGATGTCAGCACAGATACGCAGTATTTT. It yields the protein CSVDVSTDTQYF.

To note about this clonotype: A read error may be the cause here, since a much bigger clone is one base away. V gene TRBV6-5 combines with J gene TRBJ1-6; the D gene is possibly TRBD1 (6 bases). The CDR3 extends over 15 amino acids. CDR1 and CDR2 (germline): MNHEY, SVGAGI. The CDR3 nucleotides read TGTTCCAGCAGTTACTCAGGGGACTTTAATTCACCCCTCCACTTT. Its translation is CSSSYSGDFNSPLHF.

The V call is TRBV10-3, the J call TRBJ1-2; D is possibly TRBD1 (6 bases). Germline CDR1 and CDR2: ENHRY and SYGVKD. The CDR3 contains 14 residues. Trimming removed 6 bases at V and 1 base at J, with 12 bases between. The CDR3 sequence: CAIRPPQGNYGYTF. The CDR3 nucleotides are TGTGCCATCAGACCACCACAGGGTAACTATGGCTACACCTTC.

The CDR3 nucleotides are TGTGCCAGCAGCCCCCACCAGGGGGATACGCAGTATTTT. It translates to CASSPHQGDTQYF. The chain joins TRBV7-2 to TRBJ2-3; weak D call: TRBD1 (6 bases). CDR3 length: 13 residues. Germline V gene data show CDR1 as SGHTA and CDR2 as FQGNSA. Trimming pared 5 bases from V and 6 bases from J, leaving 12 bases between.

The rearrangement links TRBV20-1 to TRBJ2-1; TRBD1 aligns across 7 bases. Germline CDR1 reads DFQATT; CDR2 reads SNEGSKA (reference sequence). CDR3 size: 16 residues. The J segment lost 2 bases and the V segment lost 6 bases, leaving 13 bases of the junction unmatched. CDR3 nucleotides: TGCAGTGCCAAGGGGACAGTCGGCAAAACCTACAATGAGCAGTTCTTC. Amino acid sequence: CSAKGTVGKTYNEQFF.

This clonotype appeared a few times. The chain has TRBV12-3 or TRBV12-4 and TRBJ2-7, with D perhaps matching TRBD1 (5 bases). The CDR3 runs to 14 residues. Trimming pared 3 bases from V and 4 bases from J, leaving 13 bases between. In nucleotides, the CDR3 is TGTGCCAGCAGTTTCGCAGGGCCCCGGTACGAGCAGTACTTC. Protein: CASSFAGPRYEQYF.

The chain links TRBV6-1 to TRBJ1-2; D call uncertain. Germline CDR1 is MNHNS and CDR2 is SASEGT. This CDR3 comprises 13 residues. V was clipped by 1 base and J by 7 bases, with 10 bases between them. CDR3 DNA sequence: TGTGCCAGCAGTGAAGTAATTTTCTTTGGCTACACCTTC. Translating gives CASSEVIFFGYTF.

V is TRBV6-4 and J is TRBJ2-2; TRBD2 aligns across 14 bases. This CDR3 is built from 16 residues. Trimming cost V 6 bases and J 4 bases; bases outside gene matches: 4. Per germline, CDR1 MRHNA and CDR2 SNTAGT. In DNA, the CDR3 is TGTGCCAGCAGGGGCGGGACTAGCGGGAGCACCGGGGAGCTGTTTTTT. Residues: CASRGGTSGSTGELFF.

This chain uses TRBV7-2 with TRBJ2-3; D gene ambiguous. The CDR3 runs to 12 residues. The V gene lost 2 bases and the J gene lost 2 bases, with 2 bases spanning the gap. CDR1 SGHTA and CDR2 FQGNSA come from the germline V gene. The CDR3 DNA sequence: TGTGCCAGCAGCTTATTCACAGATACGCAGTATTTT. Translation: CASSLFTDTQYF.

J is TRBJ1-5 and V is TRBV28; no definite D call. This CDR3 region has 12 residues. Trimming took off 2 bases at V and 7 bases at J, with 6 bases between the two ends. CDR1 is MDHEN, CDR2 SYDVKM, per germline. CDR3 in amino acids: CASSLEDQPQHF. The CDR3 DNA reads TGTGCCAGCAGTTTAGAGGACCAGCCCCAGCATTTT.

This clonotype is termed large (0.1 to 1%). The chain is built from TRBV7-6 and TRBJ2-1; 9 nucleotides align to TRBD2. This CDR3 is built from 14 residues. The V segment lost 3 bases and the J segment 6 bases; nucleotides outside the gene matches: 3. The germline V gene has CDR1 SGHVS and CDR2 FNYEAQ. The CDR3 region is CASSFGLASNEQFF. CDR3 DNA: TGTGCCAGCAGCTTTGGACTAGCGAGCAATGAGCAGTTCTTC.

This clonotype appeared a few times. The chain links TRBV6-2 or TRBV6-3 to TRBJ1-4; 11 bases line up with TRBD1. The junction had 15 bases not matched to a gene; V was cut back by 6 bases and J by 12 bases. The CDR3 has 16 residues. Germline V CDR1 and CDR2: MNHEY, SVGEGT. The chain's CDR3 is CASSSWTGGPLVELFF. The CDR3 DNA is TGTGCCAGCAGCTCCTGGACAGGGGGCCCACTCGTGGAACTGTTTTTT.